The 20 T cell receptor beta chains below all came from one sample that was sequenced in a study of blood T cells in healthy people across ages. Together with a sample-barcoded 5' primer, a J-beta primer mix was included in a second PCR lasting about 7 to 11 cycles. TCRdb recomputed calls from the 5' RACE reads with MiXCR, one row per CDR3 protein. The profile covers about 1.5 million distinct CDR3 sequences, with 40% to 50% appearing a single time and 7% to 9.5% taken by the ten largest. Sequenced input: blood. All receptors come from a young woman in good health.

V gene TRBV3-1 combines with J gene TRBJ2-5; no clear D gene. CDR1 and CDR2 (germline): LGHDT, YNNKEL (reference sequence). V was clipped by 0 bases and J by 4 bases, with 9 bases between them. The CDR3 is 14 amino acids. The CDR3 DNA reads TGTGCCAGCAGCCAAGAGTATCAAACAGAGACCCAGTACTTC. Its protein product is CASSQEYQTETQYF.

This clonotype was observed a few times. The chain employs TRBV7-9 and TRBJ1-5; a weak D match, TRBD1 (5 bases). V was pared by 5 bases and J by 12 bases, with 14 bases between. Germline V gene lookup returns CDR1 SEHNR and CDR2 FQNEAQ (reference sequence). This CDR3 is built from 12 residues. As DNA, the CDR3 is TGTGCCAGCAGCCGCCCCACAGGCAGCCAGCATTTT. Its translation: CASSRPTGSQHF.

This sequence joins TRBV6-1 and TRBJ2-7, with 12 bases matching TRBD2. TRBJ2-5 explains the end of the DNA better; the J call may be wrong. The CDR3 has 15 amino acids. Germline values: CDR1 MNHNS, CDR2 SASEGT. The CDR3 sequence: CATNLGLAGWETQYF. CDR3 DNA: TGTGCCACCAACTTAGGACTAGCGGGATGGGAGACCCAGTACTTC.

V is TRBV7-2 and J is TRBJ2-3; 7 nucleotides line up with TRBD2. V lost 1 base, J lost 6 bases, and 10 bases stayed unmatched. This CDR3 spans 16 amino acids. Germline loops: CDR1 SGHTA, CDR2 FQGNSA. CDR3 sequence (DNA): TGTGCCAGCAGCTTAGGGGGCGGGAGTTTGTCCGATACGCAGTATTTT. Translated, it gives CASSLGGGSLSDTQYF.

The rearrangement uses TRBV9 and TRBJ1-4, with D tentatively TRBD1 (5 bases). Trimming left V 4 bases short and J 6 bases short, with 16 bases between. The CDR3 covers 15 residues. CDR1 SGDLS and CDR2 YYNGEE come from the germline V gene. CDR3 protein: CASSLMGGRDEKLFF. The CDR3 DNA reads TGTGCCAGCAGCCTAATGGGGGGACGGGATGAAAAACTGTTTTTT.

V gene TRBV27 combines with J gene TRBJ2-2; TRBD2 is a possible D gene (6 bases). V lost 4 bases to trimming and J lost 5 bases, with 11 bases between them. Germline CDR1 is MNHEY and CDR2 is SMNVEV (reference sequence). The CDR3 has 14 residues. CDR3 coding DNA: TGTGCCAGCAGTTGGGGGGAACGAACCGGGGAGCTGTTTTTT. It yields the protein CASSWGERTGELFF.

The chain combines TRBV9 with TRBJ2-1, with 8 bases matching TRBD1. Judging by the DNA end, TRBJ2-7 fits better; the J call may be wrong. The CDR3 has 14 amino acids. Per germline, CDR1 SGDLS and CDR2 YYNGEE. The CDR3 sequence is CASSLNRGYNEQYF. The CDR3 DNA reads TGTGCCAGCAGTTTGAACAGGGGGTACAATGAGCAGTACTTC.

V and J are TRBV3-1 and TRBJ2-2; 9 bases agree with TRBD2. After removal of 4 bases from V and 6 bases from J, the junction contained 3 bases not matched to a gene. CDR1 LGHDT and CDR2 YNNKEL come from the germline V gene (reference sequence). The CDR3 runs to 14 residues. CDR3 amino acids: CASSPSGIPGELFF. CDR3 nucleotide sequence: TGTGCCAGCAGCCCTAGCGGGATCCCCGGGGAGCTGTTTTTT.

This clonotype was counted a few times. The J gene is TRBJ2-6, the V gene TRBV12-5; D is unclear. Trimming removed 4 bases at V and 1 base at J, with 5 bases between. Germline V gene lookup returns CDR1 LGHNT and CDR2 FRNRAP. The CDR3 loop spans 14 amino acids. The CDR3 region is CASGSPSGANVLTF. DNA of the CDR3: TGTGCTAGTGGTTCTCCTTCTGGGGCCAACGTCCTGACTTTC.

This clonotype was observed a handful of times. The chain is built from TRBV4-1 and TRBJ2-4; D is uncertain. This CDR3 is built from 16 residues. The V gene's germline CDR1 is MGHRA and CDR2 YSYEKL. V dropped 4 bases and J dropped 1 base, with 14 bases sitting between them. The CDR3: CASSPEGHGAKNIQYF. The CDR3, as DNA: TGCGCCAGCAGCCCTGAAGGGCATGGGGCCAAAAACATTCAGTACTTC.

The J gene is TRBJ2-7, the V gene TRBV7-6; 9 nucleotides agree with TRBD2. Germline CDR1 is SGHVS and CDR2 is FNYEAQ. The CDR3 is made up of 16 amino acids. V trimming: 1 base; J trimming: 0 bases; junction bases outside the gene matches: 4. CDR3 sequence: CASSLVATSGSYEQYF. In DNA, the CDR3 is TGTGCCAGCAGCTTAGTGGCGACTAGCGGCTCCTACGAGCAGTACTTC.

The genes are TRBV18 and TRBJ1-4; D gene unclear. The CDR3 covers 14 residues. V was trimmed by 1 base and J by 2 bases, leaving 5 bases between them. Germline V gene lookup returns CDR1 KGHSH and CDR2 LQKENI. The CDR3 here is CASSPQKTNEKLFF. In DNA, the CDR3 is TGTGCCAGCTCACCACAGAAGACTAATGAAAAACTGTTTTTT.

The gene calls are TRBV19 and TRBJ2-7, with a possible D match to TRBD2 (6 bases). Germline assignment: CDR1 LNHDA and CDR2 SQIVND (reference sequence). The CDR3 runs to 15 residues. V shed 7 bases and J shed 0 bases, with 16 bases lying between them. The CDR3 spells CASKVSGVSSYEQYF. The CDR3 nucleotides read TGTGCCAGTAAGGTGTCGGGGGTGAGCTCCTACGAGCAGTACTTC.

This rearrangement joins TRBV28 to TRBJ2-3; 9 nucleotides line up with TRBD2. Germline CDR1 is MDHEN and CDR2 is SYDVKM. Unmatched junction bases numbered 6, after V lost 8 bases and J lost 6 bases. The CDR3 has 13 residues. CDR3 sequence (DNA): TGTGCCAGCGGCGGGAGGGCCGGGGATACGCAGTATTTT. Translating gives CASGGRAGDTQYF. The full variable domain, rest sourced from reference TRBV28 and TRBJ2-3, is DVKVTQSSRYLVKRTGEKVFLECVQDMDHENMFWYRQDPGLGLRLIYFSYDVKMKEKGDIPEGYSVSREKKERFSLILESASTNQTSMYLCASGGRAGDTQYFGPGTRLTVL.

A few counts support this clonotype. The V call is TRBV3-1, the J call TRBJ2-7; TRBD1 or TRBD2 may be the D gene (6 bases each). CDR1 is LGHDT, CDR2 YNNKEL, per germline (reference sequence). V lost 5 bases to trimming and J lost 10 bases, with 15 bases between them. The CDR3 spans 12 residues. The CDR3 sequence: CASSSGGLVQYF. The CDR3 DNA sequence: TGTGCCAGCAGCTCCGGGGGCTTGGTACAGTACTTC.

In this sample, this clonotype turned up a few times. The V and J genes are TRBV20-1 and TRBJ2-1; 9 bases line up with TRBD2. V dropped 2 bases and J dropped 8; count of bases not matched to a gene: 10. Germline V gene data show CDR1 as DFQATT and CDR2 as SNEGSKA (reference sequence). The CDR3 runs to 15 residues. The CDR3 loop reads CSARHSGGYGDEQFF. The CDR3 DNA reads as TGCAGTGCTAGACATAGCGGGGGTTACGGGGATGAGCAGTTCTTC.

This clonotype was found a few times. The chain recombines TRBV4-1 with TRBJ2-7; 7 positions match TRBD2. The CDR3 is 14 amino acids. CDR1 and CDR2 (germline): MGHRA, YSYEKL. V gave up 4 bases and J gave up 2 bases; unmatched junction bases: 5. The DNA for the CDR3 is TGCGCCAGCAGCCCCGGGACTATCGCCTACGAGCAGTACTTC. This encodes CASSPGTIAYEQYF.

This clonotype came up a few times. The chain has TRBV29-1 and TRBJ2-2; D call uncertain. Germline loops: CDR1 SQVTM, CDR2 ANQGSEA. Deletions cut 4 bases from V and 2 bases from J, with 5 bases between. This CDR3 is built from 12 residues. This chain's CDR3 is CSVALNTGELFF. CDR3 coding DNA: TGCAGCGTTGCCCTAAACACCGGGGAGCTGTTTTTT.

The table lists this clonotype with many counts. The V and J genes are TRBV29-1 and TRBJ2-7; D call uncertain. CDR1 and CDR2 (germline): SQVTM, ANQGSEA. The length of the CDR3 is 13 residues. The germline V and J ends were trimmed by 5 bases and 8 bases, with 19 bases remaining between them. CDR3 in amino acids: CSVFVLDSPKQYF. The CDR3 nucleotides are TGCAGCGTTTTCGTCCTCGATTCTCCCAAGCAGTACTTC.

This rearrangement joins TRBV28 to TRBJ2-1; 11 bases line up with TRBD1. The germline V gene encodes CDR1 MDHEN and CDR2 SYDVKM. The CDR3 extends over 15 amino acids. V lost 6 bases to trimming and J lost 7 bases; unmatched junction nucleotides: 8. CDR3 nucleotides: TGTGCCAGCAGCCACCCGGGACAGGGGGGGAATGAGCAGTTCTTC. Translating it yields CASSHPGQGGNEQFF.